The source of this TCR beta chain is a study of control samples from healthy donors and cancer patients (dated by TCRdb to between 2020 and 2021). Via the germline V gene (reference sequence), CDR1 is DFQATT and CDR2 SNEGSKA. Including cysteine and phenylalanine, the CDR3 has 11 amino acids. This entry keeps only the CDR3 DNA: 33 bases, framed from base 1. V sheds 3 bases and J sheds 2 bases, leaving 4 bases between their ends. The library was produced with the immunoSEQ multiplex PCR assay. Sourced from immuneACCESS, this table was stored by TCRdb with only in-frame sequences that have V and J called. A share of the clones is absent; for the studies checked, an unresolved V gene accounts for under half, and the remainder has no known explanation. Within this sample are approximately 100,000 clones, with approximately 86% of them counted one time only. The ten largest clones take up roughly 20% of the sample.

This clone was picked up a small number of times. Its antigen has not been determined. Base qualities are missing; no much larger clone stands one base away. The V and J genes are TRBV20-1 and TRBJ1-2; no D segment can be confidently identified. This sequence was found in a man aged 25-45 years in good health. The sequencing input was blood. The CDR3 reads CSARPNYGYTF. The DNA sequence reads TGCAGTGCTAGGCCCAACTATGGCTACACCTTC.